The clone carrying this T cell receptor beta chain was observed a handful of times. Antigen: not known. V was clipped by 7 bases and J by 2 bases, with 9 bases between them. The CDR3 contains 11 residues. Germline V gene lookup returns CDR1 SQVTM and CDR2 ANQGSEA. The entry originates in a study of beta chain features in type 1 diabetes. Study-wide points: A closer apparent resemblance between naive, central memory and Treg TCRB repertoires was seen in patients than in healthy donors.

Reverse transcription of all isolated RNA meant that expressed TCRB transcripts were sequenced. TCRdb's table, derived via immunoSEQ multiplex PCR, lists solely in-frame clones and lacks some. This sample has around 250,000 clones; 11% to 15% occur once, and the top ten carry more than 0.02%. This clonotype originated in a woman aged 35 to 49 in good health. The sequenced sample consisted of naive CD4+ T cells from blood. The genes are TRBV29-1 and TRBJ2-7, with D unclear. This chain's CDR3 is CSAGHTYEQYF. The CDR3, as DNA: TGCAGCGCTGGGCACACCTACGAGCAGTACTTC.